The 21 T cell receptor beta chains given below trace back to one sample, sequenced in a study of T cells in Graves' hyperthyroidism and ophthalmopathy. TCR beta CDR3 regions were amplified from RNA. The HTBI primer set drove a first-round RT-PCR of the TCR CDR3. TCRdb called the multiplex PCR reads again in MiXCR, with one record for every CDR3 protein. The sample lists about 560,000 distinct CDR3 sequences; about a sixth were seen once. Sequences were obtained from blood. The receptors stem from a woman aged 18-35 years with Graves' hyperthyroidism.

This clonotype was counted at least ten times. The V gene is TRBV2, the J gene TRBJ1-2; D unclear. CDR1 is SNHLY and CDR2 is FYNNEI in the germline V gene. Deletions cut 6 bases from V and 6 bases from J, with 8 bases between. The CDR3 is made up of 11 amino acids. The CDR3 DNA sequence: TGTGCCAGCAGCGGGATACATGGCTACACCTTC. Encoded protein: CASSGIHGYTF.

This clonotype has only a few counts. The rearrangement links TRBV7-9 to TRBJ2-5; D not certain. The CDR3 has 17 residues. V lost 1 base and J lost 7, with 22 bases in between. The germline V gene encodes CDR1 SEHNR and CDR2 FQNEAQ (reference sequence). In DNA, the CDR3 is TGTGCCAGCAGCTTAGTAAGGTCCGCAGGCCGATCGGGGACCCAGTACTTC. Protein: CASSLVRSAGRSGTQYF. The entire variable domain, with the rest obtained from reference TRBV7-9 and TRBJ2-5, is as follows: DTGVSQNPRHKITKRGQNVTFRCDPISEHNRLYWYRQTLGQGPEFLTYFQNEAQLEKSRLLSDRFSAERPKGSFSTLEIQRTEQGDSAMYLCASSLVRSAGRSGTQYFGPGTRLLVL.

This clonotype has just one count. This sequence joins TRBV7-9 and TRBJ2-3, with TRBD2 matching over 10 bases. Germline assignment: CDR1 SEHNR and CDR2 FQNEAQ (reference sequence). The CDR3 consists of 14 residues. V gave up 5 bases and J gave up 3 bases; unmatched junction bases: 2. The CDR3 DNA reads as TGTGCCAGCAGCGGACTAGCGGAGACAGATACGCAGTATTTT. Its protein product is CASSGLAETDTQYF.

At least ten counts were recorded for this clonotype. The chain recombines TRBV28 with TRBJ2-3; unclear D gene. CDR3 length: 15 amino acids. Trimming pared 5 bases from V and 4 bases from J, leaving 16 bases between. The germline V gene encodes CDR1 MDHEN and CDR2 SYDVKM. Here the CDR3 DNA reads TGTGCCAGCAGTGAATCGCGGCCCGACTCAGATACGCAGTATTTT. Translation: CASSESRPDSDTQYF.

This chain connects TRBV6-2 or TRBV6-3 to TRBJ1-2; D is undetermined. V gave up 4 bases and J gave up 3 bases, with 12 bases separating them. CDR1 and CDR2 from the germline V gene are MNHEY and SVGEGT. This CDR3 comprises 14 residues. The DNA of the CDR3 is TGTGCCAGCAGTTTACCCCCGTTCTACTATGGCTACACCTTC. It specifies CASSLPPFYYGYTF.

This clonotype has at least ten counts. The chain employs TRBV11-2 and TRBJ1-4, with TRBD1 as a possible D gene (5 bases). The CDR3 length is 13 residues. Trimming removed 5 bases from V and 11 bases from J, with 15 bases in between. Per germline, CDR1 SGHAT and CDR2 FQNNGV. Here the CDR3 DNA reads TGTGCCAGCAGCACGACCCCGGAGGGGAAACTGTTTTTT. Protein: CASSTTPEGKLFF.

This clonotype was detected only a few times. The chain uses TRBV24-1 and TRBJ1-3, with D unresolved. The CDR3 totals 15 residues. Germline V lookup: CDR1 KGHDR, CDR2 SFDVKD. The ends were cut back, 2 bases at V and 0 bases at J, with 7 bases in the middle. CDR3 in DNA: TGTGCCACCAGTGATTCAATAGACTCTGGAAACACCATATATTTT. Protein product: CATSDSIDSGNTIYF.

This clonotype was detected many times. In DNA form, the CDR3 reads TGTGCTAGTGGTTTGATCCTAGCGGGAGACCGCCTCAATGAGCAGTTCTTC. Protein sequence: CASGLILAGDRLNEQFF. The chain joins TRBV12-5 to TRBJ2-1, with 10 bases lining up with TRBD2. The CDR3 sequence is 17 residues long. V was pared by 2 bases and J by 6 bases, with 10 bases of the junction left unmatched. CDR1 and CDR2 from the germline V gene are LGHNT and FRNRAP.

This clonotype turned up a few times. The CDR3 region has the DNA TGTGCCAGCAGCTTAGTCAGGGCAGGAGGAGGAGAGCAGTTCTTC. As protein: CASSLVRAGGGEQFF. The chain has TRBV7-9 and TRBJ2-1; D could derive from TRBD1 or TRBD2 (5 bases each). The CDR3 loop spans 15 amino acids. With 1 base removed from V and 10 bases from J, the gap between germline ends came to 17 bases. In germline, CDR1 is SEHNR, CDR2 FQNEAQ (reference sequence).

This clonotype turned up a few times. With a much larger clone just one base away, this may be a read error. The V gene is TRBV28, the J gene TRBJ2-7; 12 bases are shared with TRBD2. After removal of 8 bases from V and 2 bases from J, the junction contained 10 bases not matched to a gene. The CDR3 spans 16 residues. CDR1 is MDHEN, CDR2 SYDVKM, per germline. DNA for the CDR3: TGTGCCAGCGGAGTCCCGACTAGCGGGAGAGCCTACGAGCAGTACTTC. Amino acid sequence: CASGVPTSGRAYEQYF.

V gene TRBV28 combines with J gene TRBJ2-4; perhaps TRBD2 as D (6 bases). V lost 6 bases and J 1 base, leaving 16 bases between the germline ends. This CDR3 is built from 16 residues. Germline V gene lookup returns CDR1 MDHEN and CDR2 SYDVKM. CDR3 in DNA: TGTGCCAGCAGGGTAGTGGATCGGGGGGCCAAAAACATTCAGTACTTC. Encoded protein: CASRVVDRGAKNIQYF.

V is TRBV19 and J is TRBJ1-5; tentative D call: TRBD1 (5 bases). From germline, CDR1 is LNHDA and CDR2 SQIVND (reference sequence). CDR3 size: 14 residues. Trimming removed 3 bases from V and 7 bases from J, with 13 bases in between. This CDR3 is CASSIRGKIQPQHF. The CDR3 DNA follows: TGTGCCAGTAGTATTCGGGGGAAAATACAGCCCCAGCATTTT.

This clonotype was observed a few times. The chain recombines TRBV28 with TRBJ2-2; no clear D. CDR3 size: 15 residues. V dropped 6 bases and J dropped 5 bases, with 16 bases sitting between them. Germline V gives CDR1 MDHEN, CDR2 SYDVKM. Written as DNA, the CDR3 is TGTGCCAGCAGGATCACTACCCAGCTGACCGGGGAGCTGTTTTTT. It specifies CASRITTQLTGELFF.

This clonotype was seen a handful of times. CDR3 coding DNA: TGTGCCAGTAGAGCCCCCCGGGACGGAGGGCTTGCTAACTATGGCTACACCTTC. It is translated as CASRAPRDGGLANYGYTF. The chain recombines TRBV19 with TRBJ1-2; maybe TRBD1 (5 bases). Germline CDR1 is LNHDA and CDR2 is SQIVND (reference sequence). The CDR3 extends over 18 amino acids. The V end lost 6 bases, the J end lost 0 bases, and 23 bases lay between the germline ends.

This clonotype has ten or more counts. The rearrangement joins TRBV6-4 to TRBJ2-2; D not resolved. The V and J ends lost 0 bases and 5 bases respectively, with 4 bases between them. CDR3 length: 13 residues. Per the germline V gene, CDR1 is MRHNA and CDR2 is SNTAGT. CDR3 in amino acids: CASSDSLTGELFF. CDR3 DNA: TGTGCCAGCAGTGACTCCTTGACCGGGGAGCTGTTTTTT.

J is TRBJ2-1 and V is TRBV27; 8 positions match TRBD1. V was pared by 2 bases and J by 6 bases, with 6 bases of the junction left unmatched. The V gene's germline CDR1 is MNHEY and CDR2 SMNVEV (reference sequence). This CDR3 has 15 residues. CDR3 loop: CASSLMTGAFNEQFF. The CDR3, as DNA: TGTGCCAGCAGTTTAATGACAGGGGCTTTCAATGAGCAGTTCTTC.

CDR3 residues: CASSTGQGGEAFF. The CDR3 nucleotides read TGTGCCAGCAGCACCGGACAGGGAGGTGAAGCTTTCTTT. The chain is built from TRBV11-2 and TRBJ1-1; 8 bases are a match to TRBD1. This CDR3 contains 13 residues. The trim removed 5 bases at V and 7 bases at J, leaving 6 bases unmatched. Germline CDR1 is SGHAT and CDR2 is FQNNGV.

This clonotype was detected only a few times. J is TRBJ2-2 and V is TRBV12-3 or TRBV12-4; D might be TRBD2 (6 bases). Trimming stripped 8 bases from V and 5 bases from J, with 18 bases between. CDR3 length: 15 amino acids. The CDR3 DNA reads TGTGCCAGCCGCCTCGGGGGTGCGTGGACCGGGGAGCTGTTTTTT. Residues: CASRLGGAWTGELFF.

There are many counts of this clonotype. The CDR3: CATSDRAETQYF. The CDR3 coding sequence is TGTGCCACCAGTGATCGCGCCGAGACCCAGTACTTC. The rearrangement links TRBV24-1 to TRBJ2-5; D not certain. With 3 bases removed from V and 5 bases from J, the gap between germline ends came to 6 bases. Germline CDR1 is KGHDR and CDR2 is SFDVKD. This CDR3 has 12 amino acids.

This clonotype was found many times. The V gene is TRBV20-1, the J gene TRBJ1-1; no clear D gene. The CDR3 is made up of 12 amino acids. The ends were cut back, 3 bases at V and 1 base at J, with 6 bases in the middle. Germline V lookup: CDR1 DFQATT, CDR2 SNEGSKA (reference sequence). The DNA for the CDR3 is TGCAGTGCTAGGAGGGCGAACACTGAAGCTTTCTTT. Its protein product is CSARRANTEAFF.

The DNA of the CDR3 is TGTGCCAGCAGCTTAGTAAGCGGGAGTCGGGAGCAGTTCTTC. Its translation: CASSLVSGSREQFF. The chain has TRBV7-9 and TRBJ2-1; TRBD2 matches at 8 bases. CDR3 length: 14 residues. Looked up from germline, CDR1 is SEHNR and CDR2 is FQNEAQ (reference sequence). V lost 1 base, J lost 10 bases, and 6 bases stayed unmatched.